This T cell receptor beta chain was profiled in a study of identical twins. Healthy Caucasian donors formed the entire cohort. This CDR3 spans 13 amino acids. The germline CDR1 and CDR2 sequences are LGHDT and YNNKEL (reference sequence). V shed 7 bases and J shed 4 bases, with 13 bases lying between them. Regarding the study as a whole: Cross-sectional statistics underpinned the conclusions; the same donors were not followed.

This clonotype was detected many times. Its antigen is still unknown. Template switching created a universal primer site, and the cDNA included unique molecular identifiers. TCRdb processed the 5' RACE reads anew with MiXCR; each CDR3 protein has one entry. The table has around 480,000 distinct CDR3 sequences, 14% seen once. The same specimen was also included in a second study, on yellow fever vaccine responses in identical twins. This second study notes: As reported, the vaccine T cell response of twins seemed partly convergent and partly personalized.

Sequencing input: CD4+ T cells sorted from blood. The chain employs TRBV3-1 and TRBJ2-5, with no clear D. This clonotype was obtained from a woman under 30 in good health. This CDR3 reads CASNGGPRETQYF. CDR3 nucleotide sequence: TGTGCCAGCAACGGCGGACCACGAGAGACCCAGTACTTC.